This is a list of T cell receptor beta chains from one sample in a study of T cell responses to AZD1222 COVID-19 vaccine. Measured with immunoSEQ multiplex PCR; TCRdb has only the in-frame clones, and not every one. This sample yields tens of thousands of clones, of which about three quarters are seen a single time; 9% to 14% belongs to the top ten. The sequenced sample was peripheral blood, obtained on day 0 of AZD1222 vaccination. These receptors originate from an adult in good health. The conserved cysteine and the conserved F or W are not part of the CDR3 here. The order of the fields is J gene, V gene, CDR3 protein.

TRBJ1-3 TRBV7-9 ASSLGFLQGGGNTIY
TRBJ2-3 TRBV19 ASSSTDRPAPDTQY
TRBJ1-4 TRBV18 ASSPPPRGEKLF
TRBJ1-1 TRBV3-1/TRBV3-2 ASSQDQGGTEAF
TRBJ1-2 TRBV30 AWSVRAGSGYT
TRBJ1-2 TRBV4-3 ASSPRTGDPYGYT
TRBJ1-1 TRBV6-6 ASSTDRDNTEAF
TRBJ2-1 TRBV20-1 SASEVLSVTYNEQF
TRBJ1-1 TRBV7-9 ASSGTGTQGVHTEAF
TRBJ1-6 TRBV5-4 ASSLGTVTNSPLH
TRBJ2-2 TRBV11-3 ASSLAGAGELF
TRBJ2-5 TRBV19 ASSIWGETQY
TRBJ1-1 TRBV5-1 ASSRQENTEAF
TRBJ1-4 TRBV6-5 ASRQGREKLF
TRBJ2-3 TRBV6-4 ASSDSAGGSTDTQY
TRBJ2-7 TRBV11-3 ASSSGLAFTYEQY
TRBJ1-2 TRBV12-3/TRBV12-4 ASSLVTPYGYT